This T cell receptor (beta chain) was sequenced in a study of cytomegalovirus exposure and HLA in healthy donors. The study, taken as a whole, reports: Later analysis associated a missense DCLRE1C variant with TCR beta V- and J-gene trimming. Most TCR sequences were rare, but some public TCRs occurred in many donors. TCR beta V segments were, for the most part, productive about 87% or about 30% of the time in an earlier analysis. Researchers counted approximately 160 TCR beta chains as cytomegalovirus-associated.

This clone has only a few counts. Antigen unknown. The primer mix had 60 Vbeta and 13 Jbeta primers. Libraries were prepared by immunoSEQ multiplex PCR; TCRdb keeps only in-frame clonotypes and omits some of them. This table has some 140,000 clones, roughly 83% appearing once. Germline V gene lookup returns CDR1 SGHTS and CDR2 YDEGEE. There are 15 residues in the CDR3. Trimming removed 1 base at V and 0 bases at J, with 8 bases between. Sequencing was performed on PBMCs. The sequence was collected from a man aged 25-40 years in good health and CMV-seropositive. The chain combines TRBV5-8 with TRBJ1-5, with D unclear. DNA of the CDR3: TGTGCCAGCAGCTTGTCGGGTATTAGCAATCAGCCCCAGCATTTT. Protein: CASSLSGISNQPQHF. The full variable domain, with the rest looked up from reference TRBV5-8 and TRBJ1-5, is EAGVTQSPTHLIKTRGQQATLRCSPISGHTSVYWYQQALGLGLQFLLWYDEGEERNRGNFPPRFSGRQFPNYSSELNVNALELEDSALYLCASSLSGISNQPQHFGDGTRLSIL.